The source of this T cell receptor beta chain is a study of T cell responses to AZD1222 COVID-19 vaccine. Findings and limits, study-wide: Females made up more of the donors, who were largely white British, and clonal diversity may have come out too low. The study reported that nearly half of spike-specific TCRs target unmutated variant regions.

CDR1 and CDR2 from the germline V gene are SGHVS and FNYEAQ. J lost 1 base, V lost 3 bases, and 2 bases had no gene match. CDR3 size: 15 residues. In its sample, this clone was seen a few times. Antigen: not known. The data were produced by immunoSEQ multiplex PCR, yet TCRdb's version contains in-frame clones alone and is incomplete. Found here are about 85,000 clones, around 90% of them singletons; the top ten hold 10%. This material consisted of peripheral blood, taken on day 0 of MenACWY control vaccination. V usage is TRBV7-6 and J usage is TRBJ2-2, with 7 bases that match TRBD2. This clonotype was sampled from an adult in good health. Here the CDR3 reads CASSLREGNTGELFF. CDR3 sequence (DNA): TGTGCCAGCAGCTTGAGGGAGGGGAACACCGGGGAGCTGTTTTTT.